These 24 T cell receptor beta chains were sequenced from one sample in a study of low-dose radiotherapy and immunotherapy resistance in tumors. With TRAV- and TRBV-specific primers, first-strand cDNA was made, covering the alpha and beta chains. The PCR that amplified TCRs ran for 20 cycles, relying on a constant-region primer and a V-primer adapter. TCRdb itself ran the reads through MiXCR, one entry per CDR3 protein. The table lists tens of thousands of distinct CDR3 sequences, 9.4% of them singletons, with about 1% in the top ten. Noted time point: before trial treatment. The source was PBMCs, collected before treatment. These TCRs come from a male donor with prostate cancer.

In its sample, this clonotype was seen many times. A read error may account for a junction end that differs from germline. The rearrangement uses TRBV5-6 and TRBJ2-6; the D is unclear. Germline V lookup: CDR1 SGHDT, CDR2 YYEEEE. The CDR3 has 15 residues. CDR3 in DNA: TGTGCCAGCACCGCGTCCCGGTCTGAGGCCAACGTCCTGACTTTC. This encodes CASTASRSEANVLTF.

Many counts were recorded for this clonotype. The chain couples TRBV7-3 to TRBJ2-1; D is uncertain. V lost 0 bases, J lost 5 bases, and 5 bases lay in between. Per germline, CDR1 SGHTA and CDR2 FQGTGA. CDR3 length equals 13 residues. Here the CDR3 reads CASSLTKDNEQFF. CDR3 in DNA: TGTGCCAGCAGCTTAACCAAAGACAATGAGCAGTTCTTC.

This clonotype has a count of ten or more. The CDR3 coding sequence is TGTGCCAGCAGTGGCGGTTTCTCTCAGCCCCAGCATTTT. Amino acid sequence: CASSGGFSQPQHF. The chain employs TRBV12-3 or TRBV12-4 and TRBJ1-5; D call uncertain. V gave up 5 bases and J gave up 6 bases, with 11 bases separating them. The CDR3 extends over 13 amino acids.

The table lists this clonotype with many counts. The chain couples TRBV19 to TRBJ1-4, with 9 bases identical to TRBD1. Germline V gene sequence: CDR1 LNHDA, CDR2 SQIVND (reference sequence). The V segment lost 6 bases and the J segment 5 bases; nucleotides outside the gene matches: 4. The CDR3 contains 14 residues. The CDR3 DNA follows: TGTGCCAGTAGATATGGACAGGGGAATGAAAAACTGTTTTTT. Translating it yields CASRYGQGNEKLFF.

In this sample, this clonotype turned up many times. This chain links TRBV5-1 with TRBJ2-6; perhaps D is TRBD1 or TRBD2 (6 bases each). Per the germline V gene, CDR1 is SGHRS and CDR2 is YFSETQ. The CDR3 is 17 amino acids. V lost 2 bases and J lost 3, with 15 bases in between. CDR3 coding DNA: TGCGCCAGCAGCTTAACCCCGGGGGCGGGTGGGGCCAACGTCCTGACTTTC. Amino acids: CASSLTPGAGGANVLTF. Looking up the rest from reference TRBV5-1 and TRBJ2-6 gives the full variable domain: KAGVTQTPRYLIKTRGQQVTLSCSPISGHRSVSWYQQTPGQGLQFLFEYFSETQRNKGNFPGRFSGRQFSNSRSEMNVSTLELGDSALYLCASSLTPGAGGANVLTFGAGSRLTVL.

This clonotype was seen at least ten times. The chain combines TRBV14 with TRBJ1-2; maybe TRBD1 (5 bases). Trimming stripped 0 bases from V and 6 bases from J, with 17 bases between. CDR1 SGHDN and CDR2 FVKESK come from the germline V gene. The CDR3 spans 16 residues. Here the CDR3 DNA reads TGTGCCAGCAGCCAAGATTATTTGACCGGGACCAATGGCTACACCTTC. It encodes CASSQDYLTGTNGYTF.

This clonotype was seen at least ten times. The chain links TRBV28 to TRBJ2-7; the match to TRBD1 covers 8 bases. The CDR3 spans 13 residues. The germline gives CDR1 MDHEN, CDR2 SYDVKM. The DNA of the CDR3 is TGTGCTAGTGGCCCGGACAGGGAGTACGAGCAGTACTTC. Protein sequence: CASGPDREYEQYF.

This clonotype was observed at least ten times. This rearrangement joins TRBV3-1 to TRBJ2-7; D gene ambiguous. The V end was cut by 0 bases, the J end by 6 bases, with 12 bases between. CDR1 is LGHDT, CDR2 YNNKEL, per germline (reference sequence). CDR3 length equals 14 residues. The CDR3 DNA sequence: TGTGCCAGCAGCCAAGAGGGTCTGGTCTCCGAGCAGTACTTC. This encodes CASSQEGLVSEQYF.

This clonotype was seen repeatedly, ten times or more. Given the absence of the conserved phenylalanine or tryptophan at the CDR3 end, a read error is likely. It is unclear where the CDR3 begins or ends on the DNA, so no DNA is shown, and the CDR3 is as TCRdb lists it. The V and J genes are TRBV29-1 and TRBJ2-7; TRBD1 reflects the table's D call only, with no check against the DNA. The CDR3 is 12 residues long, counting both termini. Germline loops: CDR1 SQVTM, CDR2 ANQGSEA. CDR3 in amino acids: CSVEDLRDGALI.

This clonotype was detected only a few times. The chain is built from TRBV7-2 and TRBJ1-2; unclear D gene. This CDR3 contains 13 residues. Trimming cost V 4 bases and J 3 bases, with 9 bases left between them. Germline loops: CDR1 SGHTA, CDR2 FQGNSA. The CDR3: CASSSRRYYGYTF. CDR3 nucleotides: TGTGCCAGCAGCTCGAGACGGTACTATGGCTACACCTTC.

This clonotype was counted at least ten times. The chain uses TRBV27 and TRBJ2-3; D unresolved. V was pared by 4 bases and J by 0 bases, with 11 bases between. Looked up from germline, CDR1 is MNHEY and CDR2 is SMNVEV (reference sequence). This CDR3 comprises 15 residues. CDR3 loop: CASSSAFTSTDTQYF. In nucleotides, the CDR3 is TGTGCCAGCAGTTCGGCATTCACTAGCACAGATACGCAGTATTTT.

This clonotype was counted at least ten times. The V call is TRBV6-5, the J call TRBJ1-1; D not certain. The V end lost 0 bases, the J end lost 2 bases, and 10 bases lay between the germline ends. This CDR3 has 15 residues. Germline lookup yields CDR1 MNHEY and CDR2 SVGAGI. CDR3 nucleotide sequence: TGTGCCAGCAGTTACTCATGGGGATATAACACTGAAGCTTTCTTT. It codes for CASSYSWGYNTEAFF.

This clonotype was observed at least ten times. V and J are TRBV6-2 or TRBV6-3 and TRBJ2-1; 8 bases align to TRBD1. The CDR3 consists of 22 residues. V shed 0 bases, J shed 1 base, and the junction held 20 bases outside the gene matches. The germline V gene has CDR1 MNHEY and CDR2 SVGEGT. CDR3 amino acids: CASSYSSNRGRLQKTSYNEQFF. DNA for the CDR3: TGTGCCAGCAGTTACTCGAGTAACAGGGGGAGGTTGCAGAAAACGTCCTACAATGAGCAGTTCTTC.

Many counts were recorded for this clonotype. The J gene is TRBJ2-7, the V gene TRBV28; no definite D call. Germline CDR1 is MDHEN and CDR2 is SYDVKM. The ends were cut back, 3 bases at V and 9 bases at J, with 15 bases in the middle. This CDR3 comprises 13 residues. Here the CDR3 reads CASSFFLSAWQYF. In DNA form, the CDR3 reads TGTGCCAGCAGTTTCTTCCTCTCGGCCTGGCAGTACTTC.

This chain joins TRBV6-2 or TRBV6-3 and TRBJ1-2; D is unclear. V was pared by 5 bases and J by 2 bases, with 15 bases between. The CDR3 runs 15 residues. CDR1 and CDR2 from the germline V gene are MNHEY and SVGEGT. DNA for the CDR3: TGTGCCAGCAGTGAAGCTGATCCGGTGAACTATGGCTACACCTTC. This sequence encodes CASSEADPVNYGYTF.

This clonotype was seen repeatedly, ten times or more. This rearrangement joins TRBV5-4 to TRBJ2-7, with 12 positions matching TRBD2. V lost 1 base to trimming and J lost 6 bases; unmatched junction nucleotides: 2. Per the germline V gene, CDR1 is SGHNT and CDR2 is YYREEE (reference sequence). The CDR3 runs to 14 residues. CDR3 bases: TGTGCCAGCAGCTTGAGGGGACTAGCGGGCGAGCAGTACTTC. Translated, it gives CASSLRGLAGEQYF.

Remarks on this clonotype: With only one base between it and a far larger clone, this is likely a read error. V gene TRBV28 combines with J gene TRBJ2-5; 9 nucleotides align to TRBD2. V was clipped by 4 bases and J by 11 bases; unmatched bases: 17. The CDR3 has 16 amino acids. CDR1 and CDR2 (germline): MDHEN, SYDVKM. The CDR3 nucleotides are TGTGCCAGCAGTTCCGGCACAGCTAGCGGGAAGAATGAGCAGTACTTC. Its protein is CASSSGTASGKNEQYF.

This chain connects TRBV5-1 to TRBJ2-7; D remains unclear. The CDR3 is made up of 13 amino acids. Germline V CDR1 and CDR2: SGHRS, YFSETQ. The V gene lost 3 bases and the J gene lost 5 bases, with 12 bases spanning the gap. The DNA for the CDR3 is TGCGCCAGCAGCTCCACTCTCGGTGACGAGCAGTACTTC. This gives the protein CASSSTLGDEQYF.

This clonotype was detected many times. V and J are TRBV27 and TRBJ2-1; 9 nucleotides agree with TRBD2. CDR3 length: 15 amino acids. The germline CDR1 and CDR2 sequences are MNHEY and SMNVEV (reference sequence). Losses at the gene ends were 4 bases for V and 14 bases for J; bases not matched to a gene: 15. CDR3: CASSSPHLAGTTEFF. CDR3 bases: TGTGCCAGCAGTTCCCCACATCTAGCGGGGACTACGGAGTTCTTC.

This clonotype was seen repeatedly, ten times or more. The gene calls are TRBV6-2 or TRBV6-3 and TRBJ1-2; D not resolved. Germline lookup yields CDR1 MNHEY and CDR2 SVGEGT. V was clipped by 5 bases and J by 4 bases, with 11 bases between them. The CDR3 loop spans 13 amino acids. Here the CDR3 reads CASSTVGPYGYTF. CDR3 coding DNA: TGTGCCAGCAGTACAGTCGGACCCTATGGCTACACCTTC.

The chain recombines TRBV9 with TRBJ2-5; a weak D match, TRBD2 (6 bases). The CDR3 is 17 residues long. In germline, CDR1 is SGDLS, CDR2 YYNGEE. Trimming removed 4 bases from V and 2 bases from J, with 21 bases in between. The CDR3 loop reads CASSPGGVWGEQETQYF. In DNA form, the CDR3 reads TGTGCCAGCAGCCCCGGCGGGGTCTGGGGGGAGCAAGAGACCCAGTACTTC.

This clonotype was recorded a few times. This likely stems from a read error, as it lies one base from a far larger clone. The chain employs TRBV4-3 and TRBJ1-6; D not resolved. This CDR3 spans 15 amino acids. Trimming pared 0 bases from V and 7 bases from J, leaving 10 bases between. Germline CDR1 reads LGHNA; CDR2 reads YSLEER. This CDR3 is CASSQDFNKNSPLHF. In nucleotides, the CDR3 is TGCGCCAGCAGCCAAGACTTCAATAAGAATTCACCCCTCCACTTT.

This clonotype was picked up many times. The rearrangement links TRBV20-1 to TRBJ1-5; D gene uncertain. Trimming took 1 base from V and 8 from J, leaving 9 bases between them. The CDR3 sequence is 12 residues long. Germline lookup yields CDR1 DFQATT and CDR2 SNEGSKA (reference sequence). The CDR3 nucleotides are TGCAGTGCTAGAGTAGGCGGAGAGCCCCAGCATTTT. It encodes CSARVGGEPQHF.

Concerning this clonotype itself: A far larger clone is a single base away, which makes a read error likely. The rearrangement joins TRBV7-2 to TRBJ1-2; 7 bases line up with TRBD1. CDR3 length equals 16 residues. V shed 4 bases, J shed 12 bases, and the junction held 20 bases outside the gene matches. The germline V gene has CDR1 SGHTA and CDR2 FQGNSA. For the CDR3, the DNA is TGTGCCAGCAGCTCCCCGGGACAGACAACCCAGGAGGGCCACACCTTC. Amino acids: CASSSPGQTTQEGHTF.